These T cell receptor beta chains were read from a single sample in a study of identical twins. MiXCR, run by TCRdb on the 5' RACE reads, gives a single entry per CDR3 protein. Among about 720,000 distinct CDR3 sequences, 18% were seen once, and the ten largest hold over 10%. Another study also made use of these data, one on T cells expressing NK-cell markers.

The sample taken for sequencing was PBMCs. The receptor set was obtained from a woman aged 18-30 years in good health. Both conserved end residues are part of each CDR3. The D gene is left open where the match is weak. A row's size may be missing; if present it is once, few, many or a size class.

. . TRBJ2-7 TRBV20-1 CSARDWGQSNYEQYF TGCAGTGCTAGAGATTGGGGACAATCGAACTACGAGCAGTACTTC
. many TRBJ2-1 TRBV29-1 CSAGRAGGDNEQFF TGCAGCGCCGGTAGGGCGGGTGGCGACAATGAGCAGTTCTTC
. few TRBJ2-1 TRBV29-1 CSVDPTRGGLSYNEQFF TGCAGCGTTGATCCGACCAGGGGGGGCCTTTCCTACAATGAGCAGTTCTTC
TRBD2 few TRBJ2-3 TRBV11-2 CASSRRTSGEKSDTQYF TGTGCCAGCAGCCGGAGGACTAGCGGGGAGAAGTCAGATACGCAGTATTTT
. . TRBJ2-7 TRBV10-3 CAISGQGHEQYF TGTGCCATCAGTGGGCAGGGCCACGAGCAGTACTTC
TRBD1 . TRBJ1-5 TRBV7-2 CASSLYGTGDQPQHF TGTGCCAGCAGCTTGTATGGGACAGGTGATCAGCCCCAGCATTTT
TRBD1 few TRBJ1-2 TRBV5-1 CASSLAGGSNYGYTF TGCGCCAGCAGCTTGGCAGGGGGATCTAACTATGGCTACACCTTC
TRBD2 . TRBJ2-1 TRBV10-3 CAISPSGGSYNEQFF TGTGCCATCAGCCCAAGCGGGGGCTCCTACAATGAGCAGTTCTTC
TRBD1 . TRBJ2-5 TRBV4-1 CASSHTDRDQETQYF TGCGCCAGCAGCCACACGGACAGGGACCAAGAGACCCAGTACTTC
TRBD2 few TRBJ2-3 TRBV10-3 CAISERLTSGRADTQYF TGTGCCATCAGTGAGCGCCTCACTAGCGGGAGGGCAGATACGCAGTATTTT
TRBD2 . TRBJ2-3 TRBV27 CASSFILAGGSSTDTQYF TGTGCCAGCAGTTTTATACTAGCGGGGGGTTCTAGCACAGATACGCAGTATTTT
. few TRBJ2-7 TRBV6-5 CASSYSMSAGREQYF TGTGCCAGCAGTTACTCGATGTCGGCAGGTCGGGAGCAGTACTTC
. few TRBJ2-6 TRBV25-1 CASSERQTGANVLTF TGTGCCAGCAGTGAAAGGCAAACTGGGGCCAACGTCCTGACTTTC
. . TRBJ2-3 TRBV10-2 CASSPSVLTDTQYF TGCGCCAGCAGTCCTAGCGTGTTAACAGATACGCAGTATTTT
TRBD1 few TRBJ1-6 TRBV7-9 CASSYQRTGYNSPLHF TGTGCCAGCAGCTACCAGCGGACAGGGTATAATTCACCCCTCCACTTT
TRBD2 . TRBJ2-1 TRBV5-1 CASSSGSGGAPNEQFF TGCGCCAGCAGCTCCGGGAGCGGGGGGGCACCAAATGAGCAGTTCTTC
TRBD1 . TRBJ2-1 TRBV20-1 CSATRDSYYNEQFF TGCAGTGCTACCCGGGACAGTTATTACAATGAGCAGTTCTTC
. . TRBJ2-5 TRBV6-1 CASSGVGPQETQYF TGTGCCAGCAGTGGCGTGGGGCCCCAAGAGACCCAGTACTTC
TRBD2 . TRBJ2-3 TRBV7-8 CASSLARGGGSTQYF TGTGCCAGCAGCTTAGCGCGCGGGGGGGGGAGTACGCAGTATTTT
. many TRBJ2-5 TRBV6-5 CASSYRYQETQYF TGTGCCAGCAGCTACCGGTACCAAGAGACCCAGTACTTC
. . TRBJ2-4 TRBV10-3 CAISMSRGSDIQYF TGTGCCATCTCAATGAGCAGGGGATCAGACATTCAGTACTTC
. few TRBJ2-2 TRBV29-1 CSVEIRGAEGAGELFF TGCAGCGTTGAAATACGGGGGGCCGAGGGCGCCGGGGAGCTGTTTTTT
. . TRBJ2-3 TRBV30 CAWSQSTDTQYF TGTGCCTGGAGCCAATCCACAGATACGCAGTATTTT
. . TRBJ2-1 TRBV3-1 CASSQENPVEQFF TGTGCCAGCAGCCAAGAAAATCCGGTTGAGCAGTTCTTC
TRBD1 once TRBJ1-1 TRBV5-1 CASSGTGGEAFF TGCGCCAGCTCCGGGACAGGGGGCGAAGCTTTCTTT
. few TRBJ1-1 TRBV7-2 CASSRINGRGEAFF TGTGCCAGCAGCCGGATTAACGGAAGAGGTGAAGCTTTCTTT
. . TRBJ2-7 TRBV27 CASSLITGREQYF TGTGCCAGCTCCCTCATAACAGGGAGGGAGCAGTACTTC
. . TRBJ2-1 TRBV5-6 CASSLHELRWGIEQFF TGTGCCAGCAGCTTGCACGAGCTAAGATGGGGAATTGAGCAGTTCTTC
. few TRBJ1-2 TRBV7-8 CASSTESTGSYGYTF TGTGCCAGCAGCACGGAATCGACAGGTTCCTATGGCTACACCTTC
. many TRBJ2-4 TRBV5-1 CASSSGLAKNIQYF TGTGCCAGCAGCTCAGGGTTAGCCAAAAACATTCAGTACTTC
TRBD1 . TRBJ2-2 TRBV7-3 CASSPGWDRSNTGELFF TGTGCCAGCAGCCCGGGCTGGGACAGGTCGAACACCGGGGAGCTGTTTTTT
. . TRBJ2-7 TRBV7-9 CASSPSQTDEQYF TGTGCCAGCAGCCCTAGCCAAACGGACGAGCAGTACTTC
. . TRBJ1-2 TRBV10-3 CAISLADYNYGYTF TGTGCCATCAGTCTGGCGGACTACAATTATGGCTACACCTTC
. few TRBJ2-5 TRBV20-1 CSAFRETQETQYF TGCAGTGCTTTCCGGGAGACCCAAGAGACCCAGTACTTC
TRBD2 . TRBJ2-3 TRBV20-1 CSARKLAGTTDTQYF TGCAGTGCTAGGAAGCTAGCGGGAACCACAGATACGCAGTATTTT
TRBD2 few TRBJ2-7 TRBV4-3 CASSQKQWSTSGRESYEQYF TGCGCCAGCAGCCAGAAACAGTGGTCGACTAGCGGGAGGGAATCCTACGAGCAGTACTTC
. few TRBJ1-2 TRBV12-5 CASGLYYGYTF TGTGCTAGTGGTTTGTACTATGGCTACACCTTC
. . TRBJ2-3 TRBV29-1 CSEGRGAGGTDTQYF TGCAGCGAGGGCAGGGGGGCAGGAGGCACAGATACGCAGTATTTT
. . TRBJ2-7 TRBV18 CASSPRSGTAQVEQYF TGTGCCAGCTCACCACGGAGCGGGACAGCCCAGGTCGAGCAGTACTTC
TRBD2 many TRBJ2-3 TRBV12-5 CASGSLGGRTDTQYF TGTGCTAGTGGATCATTAGGCGGGAGGACAGATACGCAGTATTTT
TRBD1 many TRBJ2-7 TRBV15 CATSSGTGEYEQYF TGTGCCACCAGTTCAGGGACAGGGGAATACGAGCAGTACTTC
TRBD2 . TRBJ2-1 TRBV3-1 CASSHLAGQDEQFF TGTGCCAGCAGCCACCTAGCGGGTCAGGATGAGCAGTTCTTC
TRBD1 . TRBJ1-1 TRBV20-1 CSALQGWTEAFF TGCAGTGCTTTACAGGGGTGGACTGAAGCTTTCTTT
. few TRBJ2-3 TRBV7-2 CASSLPTAVDTQYF TGTGCCAGCAGCTTACCCACCGCCGTAGATACGCAGTATTTT
. . TRBJ2-1 TRBV7-6 CASSSRVSGGRYNEQFF TGTGCCAGCAGCTCACGTGTTTCTGGGGGCCGATACAATGAGCAGTTCTTC